The 7 T cell receptor beta chains below come from one sample, sequenced in a study of long-term antiretroviral therapy in people with HIV. The run of the v3.0 immunoSEQ assay was at survey level. Generated by immunoSEQ multiplex PCR, the TCRdb table keeps only in-frame clones and is missing some. The sample lists tens of thousands of clones, under 80% occurring once. Sample: unsorted PBMCs, taken 0.5 years after starting antiretroviral therapy. The receptors come from a woman in her thirties or forties with HIV.

The chain has TRBV2 and TRBJ2-7; 9 positions match TRBD1. V trimming: 5 bases; J trimming: 1 base; junction bases outside the gene matches: 9. The CDR3 spans 16 residues. CDR1 is SNHLY and CDR2 is FYNNEI in the germline V gene. CDR3 sequence reads: CASSHGEGTGSYEQYF. CDR3 DNA sequence: TGTGCCAGCAGTCACGGGGAGGGGACAGGGTCCTACGAGCAGTACTTC.

CDR3 loop: CASSPYPPIAVGFYGYTF. CDR3 coding DNA: TGTGCCAGCAGCCCCTACCCCCCGATAGCGGTTGGATTCTATGGCTACACCTTC. The rearrangement uses TRBV7-2 and TRBJ1-2; D unresolved. Germline loops: CDR1 SGHTA, CDR2 FQGNSA. The CDR3 length is 18 residues. The ends were cut back, 5 bases at V and 4 bases at J, with 26 bases in the middle.

Worth noting for this clone: Within the sample, other DNA sequences also encode this same CDR3. The chain couples TRBV5-5 to TRBJ1-6; no clear D gene. Between the trimmed V and J ends, which lost 2 bases and 5 bases, there was a span of 8 bases. The CDR3 runs 14 residues. CDR1 is SGHKS and CDR2 is YYEKEE in the germline V gene (reference sequence). CDR3 coding DNA: TGTGCCAGCAGCTTAGGGCGCAATAATTCACCCCTCCACTTT. The encoded protein is CASSLGRNNSPLHF.

The chain uses TRBV2 and TRBJ2-3; 7 nucleotides line up with TRBD1. The CDR3 runs to 15 residues. CDR1 is SNHLY and CDR2 is FYNNEI in the germline V gene. After removal of 5 bases from V and 0 bases from J, the junction contained 5 bases not matched to a gene. The DNA of the CDR3 is TGTGCCAGCAGTCAACAGGGGTTAAGCACAGATACGCAGTATTTT. It yields the protein CASSQQGLSTDTQYF.

This chain uses TRBV2 with TRBJ2-1, with D tentatively TRBD2 (5 bases). V dropped 1 base and J dropped 1 base, with 11 bases sitting between them. Germline CDR1 reads SNHLY; CDR2 reads FYNNEI. The CDR3 extends over 16 amino acids. CDR3: CASSEEGSGSYNEQFF. The DNA of the CDR3 is TGTGCCAGCAGTGAAGAAGGGTCGGGATCCTACAATGAGCAGTTCTTC.

The V and J genes are TRBV19 and TRBJ2-7; 9 bases align to TRBD2. This CDR3 spans 14 amino acids. Germline V gene lookup returns CDR1 LNHDA and CDR2 SQIVND (reference sequence). The ends lost 9 bases at V and 0 bases at J; junction bases unmatched: 6. In nucleotides, the CDR3 is TGTGCCAGCAAACTAGCGGGCCCCTCCTACGAGCAGTACTTC. Protein product: CASKLAGPSYEQYF.

V is TRBV10-3 and J is TRBJ2-2; D not certain. Trimming cost V 7 bases and J 6 bases, with 9 bases left between them. This CDR3 is 12 amino acids long. Germline values: CDR1 ENHRY, CDR2 SYGVKD. CDR3 protein: CAIKEDAGELFF. The CDR3 DNA reads TGTGCCATCAAAGAGGACGCCGGGGAGCTGTTTTTT.